The 11 T cell receptor beta chains listed next were all sequenced from one sample in a study of neoadjuvant anti-PD-1 for oral cavity cancer. Assay: immunoSEQ multiplex PCR; the TCRdb copy retains only in-frame clones and omits some. The profile shows fewer than 35,000 clones, just under 90% of them singletons. The specimen comprised PBMCs, sampled before nivolumab (anti-PD-1) treatment. The receptors were gathered from a person between 35 and 79 years old with oral cavity squamous cell carcinoma.

This CDR3 is CASSLVTANTGELFF. The CDR3 DNA sequence: TGCGCCAGCAGCTTGGTTACCGCGAACACCGGGGAGCTGTTTTTT. The chain uses TRBV5-1 and TRBJ2-2; no clear D. The CDR3 has 15 amino acids. Germline assignment: CDR1 SGHRS and CDR2 YFSETQ. V lost 0 bases and J 0 bases, leaving 6 bases between the germline ends.

This clone was observed a few times. The chain is built from TRBV7-9 and TRBJ1-4; D is possibly TRBD1 (6 bases). Germline CDR1 SEHNR, CDR2 FQNEAQ (reference sequence). Trimming took 2 bases from V and 6 from J, leaving 13 bases between them. The CDR3 consists of 15 residues. CDR3 nucleotides: TGTGCCAGCAGCTTACGCAGGGGCGTGGATGAAAAACTGTTTTTT. Translation: CASSLRRGVDEKLFF.

The CDR3 DNA follows: TGTGCCAGCAGCCCGCGACTAGCGGAGACCTACAATGAGCAGTTCTTC. As protein: CASSPRLAETYNEQFF. V gene TRBV7-2 combines with J gene TRBJ2-1; 9 nucleotides match TRBD2. The CDR3 has 16 amino acids. Germline lookup yields CDR1 SGHTA and CDR2 FQGNSA. J was trimmed by 2 bases and V by 5 bases; bases with no gene match: 7.

The chain employs TRBV25-1 and TRBJ2-5; D gene uncertain. The CDR3 has 14 residues. The V end was cut by 4 bases, the J end by 4 bases, with 13 bases between. CDR1 MGHDK and CDR2 SYGVNS come from the germline V gene. The CDR3 loop is CASSALRGLETQYF. CDR3 nucleotide sequence: TGTGCCAGCAGTGCCCTCCGAGGCCTAGAGACCCAGTACTTC.

The chain carries TRBV5-1 and TRBJ2-3, with no clear D. This CDR3 region has 15 residues. The V gene's germline CDR1 is SGHRS and CDR2 YFSETQ. The V end was cut by 1 base, the J end by 6 bases, with 15 bases between. CDR3 coding DNA: TGCGCCAGCAGCTTGTTAGTGGAACATCCCGATACGCAGTATTTT. This codes for CASSLLVEHPDTQYF.

The chain recombines TRBV28 with TRBJ1-4; 7 bases map to TRBD1. Germline loops: CDR1 MDHEN, CDR2 SYDVKM. V gave up 6 bases and J gave up 3 bases; unmatched junction bases: 7. This CDR3 has 15 residues. CDR3 bases: TGTGCCAGCAGACCATTAGACAGGGCTAATGAAAAACTGTTTTTT. Amino acids: CASRPLDRANEKLFF.

This clone is labeled medium-sized (0.01 to 0.1%). CDR3 nucleotide sequence: TGTGCCAGCAGCCCATCCCCCCACCCTAGTACCCCCCAGGGGGGGGAGGGCTACACCTTC. It encodes CASSPSPHPSTPQGGEGYTF. This sequence joins TRBV7-6 and TRBJ1-2, with 7 bases aligning to TRBD1. Per the germline V gene, CDR1 is SGHVS and CDR2 is FNYEAQ. This CDR3 spans 20 amino acids. The V segment lost 5 bases and the J segment 8 bases; nucleotides outside the gene matches: 29.

This chain connects TRBV4-1 to TRBJ2-7; the D gene is possibly TRBD2 (6 bases). The CDR3 totals 14 residues. Germline values: CDR1 MGHRA, CDR2 YSYEKL. Trimming pared 3 bases from V and 5 bases from J, leaving 14 bases between. CDR3 loop: CASSHPTRSNEQYF. CDR3 coding DNA: TGCGCCAGCAGCCACCCGACTAGATCTAACGAGCAGTACTTC.

This clone was observed once. The chain carries TRBV4-1 and TRBJ2-7, with D perhaps TRBD2 (6 bases). This CDR3 comprises 14 residues. From germline, CDR1 is MGHRA and CDR2 YSYEKL. V lost 3 bases and J 2 bases, leaving 11 bases between the germline ends. This chain's CDR3 is CASSQWGEAYEQYF. The CDR3 bases are TGCGCCAGCAGCCAGTGGGGGGAGGCCTACGAGCAGTACTTC.

V gene TRBV11-2 combines with J gene TRBJ1-5; D not resolved. The germline V gene has CDR1 SGHAT and CDR2 FQNNGV. V lost 5 bases, J lost 0 bases, and 8 bases lay in between. This CDR3 spans 14 amino acids. CDR3: CASSKDGSNQPQHF. Written as DNA, the CDR3 is TGTGCCAGCAGCAAAGACGGTAGCAATCAGCCCCAGCATTTT.

The chain has TRBV11-2 and TRBJ2-7; possibly TRBD2 for D (5 bases). This CDR3 spans 14 amino acids. Looked up from germline, CDR1 is SGHAT and CDR2 is FQNNGV. Trimming cost V 3 bases and J 3 bases, with 12 bases left between them. The CDR3 region is CASSFTGFSYEQYF. CDR3 DNA: TGTGCCAGCAGCTTTACGGGATTCAGCTACGAGCAGTACTTC.